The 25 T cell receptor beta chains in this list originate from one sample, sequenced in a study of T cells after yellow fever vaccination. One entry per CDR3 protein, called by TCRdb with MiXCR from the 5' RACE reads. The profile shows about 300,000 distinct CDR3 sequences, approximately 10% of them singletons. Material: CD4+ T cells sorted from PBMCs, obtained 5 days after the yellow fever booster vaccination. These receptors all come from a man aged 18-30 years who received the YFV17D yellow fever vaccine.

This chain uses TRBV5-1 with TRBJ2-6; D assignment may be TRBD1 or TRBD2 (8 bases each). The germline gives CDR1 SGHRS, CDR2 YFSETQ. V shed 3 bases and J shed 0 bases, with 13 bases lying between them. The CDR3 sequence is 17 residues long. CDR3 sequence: CASSWTGTSSGANVLTF. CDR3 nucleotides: TGCGCCAGCAGCTGGACAGGGACTAGCTCTGGGGCCAACGTCCTGACTTTC. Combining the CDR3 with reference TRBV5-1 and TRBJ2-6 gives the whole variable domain KAGVTQTPRYLIKTRGQQVTLSCSPISGHRSVSWYQQTPGQGLQFLFEYFSETQRNKGNFPGRFSGRQFSNSRSEMNVSTLELGDSALYLCASSWTGTSSGANVLTFGAGSRLTVL.

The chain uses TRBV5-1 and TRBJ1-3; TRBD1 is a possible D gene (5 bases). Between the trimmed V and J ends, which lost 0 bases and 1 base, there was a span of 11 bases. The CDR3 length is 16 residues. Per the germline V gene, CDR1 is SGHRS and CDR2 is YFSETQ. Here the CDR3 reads CASSLAGTDSGNTIYF. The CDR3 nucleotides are TGCGCCAGCAGCTTGGCCGGGACGGATTCTGGAAACACCATATATTTT.

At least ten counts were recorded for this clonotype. The CDR3 bases are TGTGCCAGCAGCCCTACAGGAGACGAGCAGTACGTC. This gives the protein CASSPTGDEQYV. The chain is built from TRBV7-2 and TRBJ2-7; D perhaps matches TRBD1 (5 bases). The CDR3 extends over 12 amino acids. V shed 5 bases and J shed 5 bases, with 10 bases lying between them. Germline V gene lookup returns CDR1 SGHTA and CDR2 FQGNSA.

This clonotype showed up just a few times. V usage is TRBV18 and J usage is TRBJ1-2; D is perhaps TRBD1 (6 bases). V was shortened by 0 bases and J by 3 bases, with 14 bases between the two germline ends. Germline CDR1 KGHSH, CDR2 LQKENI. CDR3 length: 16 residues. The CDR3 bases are TGTGCCAGCTCACCACCCCGGGGAAACAGGGACTATGGCTACACCTTC. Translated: CASSPPRGNRDYGYTF.

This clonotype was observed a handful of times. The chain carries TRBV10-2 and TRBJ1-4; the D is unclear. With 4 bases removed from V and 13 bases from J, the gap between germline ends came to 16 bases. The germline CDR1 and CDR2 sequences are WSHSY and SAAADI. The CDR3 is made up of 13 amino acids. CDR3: CASSGLTGPRLFF. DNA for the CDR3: TGCGCCAGCAGTGGTCTGACCGGGCCCCGACTGTTTTTT.

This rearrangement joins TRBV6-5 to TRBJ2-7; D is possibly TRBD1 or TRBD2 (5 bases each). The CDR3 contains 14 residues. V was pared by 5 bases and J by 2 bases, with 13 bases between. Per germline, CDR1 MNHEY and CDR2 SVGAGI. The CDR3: CASSRRDGPYEQYF. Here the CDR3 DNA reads TGTGCCAGCAGTCGCCGGGACGGTCCCTACGAGCAGTACTTC.

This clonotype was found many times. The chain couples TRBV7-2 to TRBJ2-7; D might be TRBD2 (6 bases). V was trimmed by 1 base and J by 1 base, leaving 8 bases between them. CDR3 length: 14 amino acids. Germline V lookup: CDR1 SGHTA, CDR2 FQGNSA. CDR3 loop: CASSLVGGSYEQYF. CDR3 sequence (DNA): TGTGCCAGCAGCTTAGTGGGGGGTTCCTACGAGCAGTACTTC.

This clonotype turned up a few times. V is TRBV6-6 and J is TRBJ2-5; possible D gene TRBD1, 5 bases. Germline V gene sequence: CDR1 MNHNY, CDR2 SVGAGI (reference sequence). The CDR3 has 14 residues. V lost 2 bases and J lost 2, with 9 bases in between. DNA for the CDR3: TGTGCCAGCAGTTACGGGTCAGGGCAAGAGACCCAGTACTTC. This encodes CASSYGSGQETQYF.

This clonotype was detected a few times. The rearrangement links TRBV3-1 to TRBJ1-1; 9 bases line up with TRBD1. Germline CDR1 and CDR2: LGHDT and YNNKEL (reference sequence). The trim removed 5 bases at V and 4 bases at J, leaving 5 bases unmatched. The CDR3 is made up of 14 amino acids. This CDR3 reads CASSSTTGGTEAFF. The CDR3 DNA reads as TGTGCCAGCAGCTCCACGACAGGGGGCACTGAAGCTTTCTTT.

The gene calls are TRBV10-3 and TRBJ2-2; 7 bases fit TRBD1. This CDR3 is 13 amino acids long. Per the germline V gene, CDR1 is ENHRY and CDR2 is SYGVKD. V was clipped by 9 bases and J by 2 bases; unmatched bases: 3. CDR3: CAMGDSNTGELFF. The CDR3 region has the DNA TGTGCCATGGGGGACAGTAACACCGGGGAGCTGTTTTTT.

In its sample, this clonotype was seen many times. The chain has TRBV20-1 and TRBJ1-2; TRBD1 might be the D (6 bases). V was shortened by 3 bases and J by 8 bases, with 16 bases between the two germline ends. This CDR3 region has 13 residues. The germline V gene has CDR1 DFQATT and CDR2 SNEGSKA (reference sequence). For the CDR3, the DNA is TGCAGTGCTAGCCGCTTACAGGGCTTCGGCTACACCTTC. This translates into CSASRLQGFGYTF.

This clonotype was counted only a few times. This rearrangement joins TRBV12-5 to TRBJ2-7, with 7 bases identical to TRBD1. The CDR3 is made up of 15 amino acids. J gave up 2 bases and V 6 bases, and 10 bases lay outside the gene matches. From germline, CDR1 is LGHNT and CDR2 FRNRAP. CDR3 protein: CASGPRDSGAYEQYF. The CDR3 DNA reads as TGTGCTAGTGGACCTCGGGACAGCGGTGCCTACGAGCAGTACTTC.

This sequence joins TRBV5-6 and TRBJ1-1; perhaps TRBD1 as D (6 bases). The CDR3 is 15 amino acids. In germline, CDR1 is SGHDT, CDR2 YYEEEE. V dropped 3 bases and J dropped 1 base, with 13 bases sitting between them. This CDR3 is CASSSSGTPNTEAFF. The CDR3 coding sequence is TGTGCCAGCAGCTCCTCCGGGACACCGAACACTGAAGCTTTCTTT.

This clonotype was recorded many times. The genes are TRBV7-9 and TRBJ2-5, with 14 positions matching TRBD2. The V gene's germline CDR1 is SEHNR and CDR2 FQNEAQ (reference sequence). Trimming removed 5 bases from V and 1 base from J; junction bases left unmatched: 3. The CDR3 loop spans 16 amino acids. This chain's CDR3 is CASSQGLAGVQETQYF. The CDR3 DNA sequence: TGTGCCAGCAGCCAGGGACTAGCGGGGGTCCAAGAGACCCAGTACTTC.

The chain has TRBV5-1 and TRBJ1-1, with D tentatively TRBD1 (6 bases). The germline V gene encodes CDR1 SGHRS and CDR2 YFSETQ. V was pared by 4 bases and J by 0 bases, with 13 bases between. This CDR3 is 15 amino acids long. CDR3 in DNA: TGCGCCAGCAGCCCCCGACAGGTCCTGAACACTGAAGCTTTCTTT. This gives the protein CASSPRQVLNTEAFF.

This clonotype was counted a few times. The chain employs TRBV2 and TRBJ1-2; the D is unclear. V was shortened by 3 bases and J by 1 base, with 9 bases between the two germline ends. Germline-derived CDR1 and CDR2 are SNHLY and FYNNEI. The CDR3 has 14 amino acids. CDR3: CASSESRSNYGYTF. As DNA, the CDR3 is TGTGCCAGCAGTGAGAGCAGGAGTAACTATGGCTACACCTTC. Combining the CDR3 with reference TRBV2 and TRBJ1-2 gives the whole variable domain EPEVTQTPSHQVTQMGQEVILRCVPISNHLYFYWYRQILGQKVEFLVSFYNNEISEKSEIFDDQFSVERPDGSNFTLKIRSTKLEDSAMYFCASSESRSNYGYTFGSGTRLTVV.

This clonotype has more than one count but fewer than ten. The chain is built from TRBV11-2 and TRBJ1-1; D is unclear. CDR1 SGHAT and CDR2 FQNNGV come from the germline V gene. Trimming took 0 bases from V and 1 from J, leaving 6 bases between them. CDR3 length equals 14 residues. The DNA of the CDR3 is TGTGCCAGCAGCTTAGAAGGCTCGAACACTGAAGCTTTCTTT. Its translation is CASSLEGSNTEAFF.

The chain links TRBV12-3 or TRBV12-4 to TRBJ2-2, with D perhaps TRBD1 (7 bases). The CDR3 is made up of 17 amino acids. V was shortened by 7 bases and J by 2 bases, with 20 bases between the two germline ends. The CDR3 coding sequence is TGTGCCAGCAAACTGGGGGGTGGGACAGTTAACACCGGGGAGCTGTTTTTT. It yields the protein CASKLGGGTVNTGELFF.

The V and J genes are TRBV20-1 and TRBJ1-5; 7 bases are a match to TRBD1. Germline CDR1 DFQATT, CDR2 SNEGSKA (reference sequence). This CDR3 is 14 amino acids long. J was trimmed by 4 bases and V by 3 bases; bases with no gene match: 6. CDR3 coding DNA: TGCAGTGCTAGTGTTCAGGGGGGAAATCAGCCCCAGCATTTT. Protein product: CSASVQGGNQPQHF.

CDR3 sequence: CATSRDYDGGANEQFF. CDR3 nucleotide sequence: TGTGCCACCAGCAGAGATTATGACGGGGGGGCCAATGAGCAGTTCTTC. The rearrangement links TRBV15 to TRBJ2-1; TRBD2 agrees at 8 bases. Germline V lookup: CDR1 LNHNV, CDR2 YYDKDF (reference sequence). V lost 0 bases and J lost 6; bases outside the gene matches: 7. The CDR3 covers 16 residues.

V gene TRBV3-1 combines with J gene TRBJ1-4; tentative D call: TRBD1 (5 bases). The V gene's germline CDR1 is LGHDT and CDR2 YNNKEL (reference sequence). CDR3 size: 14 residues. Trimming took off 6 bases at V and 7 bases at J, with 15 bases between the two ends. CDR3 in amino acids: CASSQGRVVEKLFF. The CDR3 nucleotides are TGTGCCAGCAGTCAGGGCAGGGTAGTTGAAAAACTGTTTTTT.

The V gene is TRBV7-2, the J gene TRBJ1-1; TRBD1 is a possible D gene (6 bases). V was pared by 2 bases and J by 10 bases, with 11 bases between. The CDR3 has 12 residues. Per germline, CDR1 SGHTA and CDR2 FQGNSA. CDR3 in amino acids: CASSLRQEGAFF. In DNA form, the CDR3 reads TGTGCCAGCAGCTTAAGACAGGAAGGAGCTTTCTTT.

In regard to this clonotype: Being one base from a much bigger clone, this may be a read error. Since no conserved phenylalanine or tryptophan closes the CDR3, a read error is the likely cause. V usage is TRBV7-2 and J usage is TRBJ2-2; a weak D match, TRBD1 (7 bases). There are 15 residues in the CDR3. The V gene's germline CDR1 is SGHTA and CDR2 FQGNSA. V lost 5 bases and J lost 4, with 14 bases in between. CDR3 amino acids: CASSVTGRLTGELFS. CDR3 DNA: TGTGCCAGCAGCGTGACAGGGAGGCTCACCGGGGAGCTGTTTTCT.

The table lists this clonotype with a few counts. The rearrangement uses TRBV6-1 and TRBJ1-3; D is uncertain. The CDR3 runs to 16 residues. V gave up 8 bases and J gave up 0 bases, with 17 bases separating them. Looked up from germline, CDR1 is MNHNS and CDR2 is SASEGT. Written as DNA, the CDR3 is TGTGCCAGCCGCTCGGGAGGCACCATCTCTGGAAACACCATATATTTT. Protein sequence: CASRSGGTISGNTIYF.

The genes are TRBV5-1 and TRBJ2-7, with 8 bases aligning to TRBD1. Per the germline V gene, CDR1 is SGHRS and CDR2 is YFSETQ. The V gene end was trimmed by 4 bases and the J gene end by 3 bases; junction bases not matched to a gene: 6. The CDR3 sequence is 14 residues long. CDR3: CASSRLTGDYEQYV. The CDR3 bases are TGCGCCAGCAGCCGATTGACAGGGGACTACGAGCAGTACGTC.